One and the same sample provided the 30 T cell receptor beta chains below, sequenced in a study of T cells in Graves' hyperthyroidism and ophthalmopathy. Amplified TCR beta CDR3 regions came from RNA transcripts. Researchers ran a first-round RT-PCR on the TCR CDR3 using the HTBI primer set. In TCRdb, the multiplex PCR reads were re-called with MiXCR into one record per CDR3 protein. The sample carries 600,000 or so distinct CDR3 sequences, 14% recorded once. The sequenced material came from blood. The receptors derive from a woman in her fifties or sixties with Graves' ophthalmopathy.

This chain links TRBV28 with TRBJ2-2; 14 bases map to TRBD2. The V segment lost 3 bases and the J segment 5 bases; nucleotides outside the gene matches: 11. Germline-derived CDR1 and CDR2 are MDHEN and SYDVKM. The CDR3 has 19 residues. CDR3 residues: CASSLEGLAGASWTGELFF. The CDR3 coding sequence is TGTGCCAGCAGTTTGGAGGGACTAGCGGGAGCTAGTTGGACCGGGGAGCTGTTTTTT.

The V and J genes are TRBV10-3 and TRBJ2-1; the D gene is possibly TRBD2 (6 bases). The CDR3 consists of 12 residues. Germline lookup yields CDR1 ENHRY and CDR2 SYGVKD. Trimming stripped 0 bases from V and 12 bases from J, with 9 bases between. The CDR3 DNA sequence: TGTGCCATCAGTGAGTCGAGGGGAGGGCAGTTCTTC. The encoded protein is CAISESRGGQFF.

This clonotype was seen a handful of times. J is TRBJ2-3 and V is TRBV12-3 or TRBV12-4; D is ambiguous. Trimming pared 2 bases from V and 1 base from J, leaving 16 bases between. This CDR3 contains 17 residues. The CDR3 nucleotides are TGTGCCAGCAGTTTACAGACAAGGGTTTTGGGCACAGATACGCAGTATTTT. Protein sequence: CASSLQTRVLGTDTQYF.

The chain couples TRBV14 to TRBJ1-1; D is unresolved. V was shortened by 8 bases and J by 1 base, with 17 bases between the two germline ends. CDR1 SGHDN and CDR2 FVKESK come from the germline V gene. This CDR3 is 15 amino acids long. The CDR3 is CASSPRRGANTEAFF. CDR3 bases: TGTGCCAGCTCCCCCCGGCGGGGAGCGAACACTGAAGCTTTCTTT.

This clonotype was seen at least ten times. The V gene is TRBV11-3, the J gene TRBJ2-1, with 8 bases that match TRBD2. The germline V gene encodes CDR1 SGHNT and CDR2 YENEEA. Losses at the gene ends were 5 bases for V and 0 bases for J; bases not matched to a gene: 12. CDR3 size: 18 residues. CDR3 sequence (DNA): TGTGCCAGCAGCGTACCTAGCTTTGCGGGAGGCTCCTACAATGAGCAGTTCTTC. As protein: CASSVPSFAGGSYNEQFF.

The chain combines TRBV18 with TRBJ2-7, with D possibly TRBD2 on 5 matching bases. V was pared by 2 bases and J by 5 bases, with 16 bases between. This CDR3 has 15 amino acids. Germline CDR1 and CDR2: KGHSH and LQKENI. CDR3 nucleotide sequence: TGTGCCAGCTCACCAGAGACGGGCGGGCAGGACGAGCAGTACTTC. This sequence encodes CASSPETGGQDEQYF.

This clonotype has at least ten counts. V is TRBV11-2 and J is TRBJ1-2; TRBD1 matches 7 bases. The trim removed 1 base at V and 0 bases at J, leaving 8 bases unmatched. Germline CDR1 SGHAT, CDR2 FQNNGV. The CDR3 consists of 17 residues. The chain's CDR3 is CASSLGTGRFSNYGYTF. CDR3 nucleotide sequence: TGTGCCAGCAGCTTAGGGACAGGCCGTTTTTCTAACTATGGCTACACCTTC.

V usage is TRBV7-9 and J usage is TRBJ1-6; the match to TRBD1 covers 7 bases. V shed 5 bases and J 1 base; nucleotides not matched to a gene: 2. In germline, CDR1 is SEHNR, CDR2 FQNEAQ (reference sequence). The CDR3 runs to 15 residues. The DNA of the CDR3 is TGTGCCAGCAGCCAGACAGGGTCCTATAATTCACCCCTCCACTTT. It specifies CASSQTGSYNSPLHF. The full variable domain, its missing parts supplied by reference TRBV7-9 and TRBJ1-6, is DTGVSQNPRHKITKRGQNVTFRCDPISEHNRLYWYRQTLGQGPEFLTYFQNEAQLEKSRLLSDRFSAERPKGSFSTLEIQRTEQGDSAMYLCASSQTGSYNSPLHFGNGTRLTVT.

This clonotype has ten or more counts. The chain links TRBV11-2 to TRBJ1-1; TRBD1 might be the D (5 bases). Germline assignment: CDR1 SGHAT and CDR2 FQNNGV. The CDR3 runs 19 residues. V lost 0 bases and J 1 base, leaving 21 bases between the germline ends. The CDR3: CASSLDLTGTQGWNTEAFF. The CDR3 DNA sequence: TGTGCCAGCAGCTTAGATCTTACGGGAACCCAGGGATGGAACACTGAAGCTTTCTTT. The full variable domain, rest sourced from reference TRBV11-2 and TRBJ1-1, is EAGVAQSPRYKIIEKRQSVAFWCNPISGHATLYWYQQILGQGPKLLIQFQNNGVVDDSQLPKDRFSAERLKGVDSTLKIQPAKLEDSAVYLCASSLDLTGTQGWNTEAFFGQGTRLTVV.

This clonotype has at least ten counts. The J gene is TRBJ2-1, the V gene TRBV24-1; TRBD1 matches at 9 bases. Germline V lookup: CDR1 KGHDR, CDR2 SFDVKD. This CDR3 has 15 residues. Losses at the gene ends were 6 bases for V and 5 bases for J; bases not matched to a gene: 7. The CDR3 nucleotides read TGTGCCACCAGTCAGACGGGACAGGGAAACAATGAGCAGTTCTTC. Amino acids: CATSQTGQGNNEQFF.

Comments on this clonotype: One junction end disagrees with the germline gene, perhaps due to a read error. This chain links TRBV5-4 with TRBJ2-6, with D maybe TRBD1 (5 bases). The length of the CDR3 is 17 residues. CDR1 and CDR2 from the germline V gene are SGHNT and YYREEE (reference sequence). CDR3 amino acids: CACSLEWVGAGANVLTF. The CDR3, as DNA: TGTGCCTGCAGCTTGGAGTGGGTAGGGGCCGGGGCCAACGTCCTGACTTTC.

This clonotype was seen many times. The chain links TRBV27 to TRBJ2-7, with D possibly being TRBD1 (5 bases). Per the germline V gene, CDR1 is MNHEY and CDR2 is SMNVEV (reference sequence). V was clipped by 1 base and J by 1 base, with 8 bases between them. The length of the CDR3 is 14 residues. In DNA form, the CDR3 reads TGTGCCAGCAGTTTATTAGGGGAATCCTACGAGCAGTACTTC. This sequence encodes CASSLLGESYEQYF.

In its sample, this clonotype was seen a few times. The chain's CDR3 is CASSPRTVDTGELFF. The CDR3 DNA is TGTGCCAGCAGTCCTCGGACAGTCGACACCGGGGAGCTGTTTTTT. The chain uses TRBV12-3 or TRBV12-4 and TRBJ2-2; perhaps TRBD1 as D (6 bases). The CDR3 has 15 residues. Trimming left V 5 bases short and J 3 bases short, with 13 bases between.

This clonotype was observed many times. The rearrangement uses TRBV5-1 and TRBJ2-1; D not certain. V was trimmed by 6 bases and J by 4 bases, leaving 17 bases between them. This CDR3 is built from 15 residues. Germline V CDR1 and CDR2: SGHRS, YFSETQ. The CDR3 DNA is TGCGCCAGCACCCGGACGGCGGCCCAATACAATGAGCAGTTCTTC. Protein: CASTRTAAQYNEQFF.

This clonotype was seen at least ten times. The CDR3 protein is CASSGPWDRPQYGYTF. CDR3 nucleotides: TGTGCCAGCAGCGGACCATGGGACCGGCCGCAGTATGGCTACACCTTC. This chain uses TRBV7-9 with TRBJ1-2; tentatively, D is TRBD1 (5 bases). V was trimmed by 5 bases and J by 5 bases, leaving 21 bases between them. Germline lookup yields CDR1 SEHNR and CDR2 FQNEAQ (reference sequence). The CDR3 consists of 16 residues. The full variable domain, its missing parts supplied by reference TRBV7-9 and TRBJ1-2, is DTGVSQNPRHKITKRGQNVTFRCDPISEHNRLYWYRQTLGQGPEFLTYFQNEAQLEKSRLLSDRFSAERPKGSFSTLEIQRTEQGDSAMYLCASSGPWDRPQYGYTFGSGTRLTVV.

This clonotype occurred many times. J is TRBJ2-7 and V is TRBV3-1; no clear D. CDR3 length equals 13 residues. Germline CDR1 reads LGHDT; CDR2 reads YNNKEL (reference sequence). Between the trimmed V and J ends, which lost 1 base and 3 bases, there was a span of 7 bases. This CDR3 reads CASSQGLRYEQYF. The CDR3 DNA reads as TGTGCCAGCAGCCAAGGGTTGCGCTACGAGCAGTACTTC.

A note on this clonotype: A read error is possible here, since a much larger clone lies one base away. This chain connects TRBV28 to TRBJ2-5, with D unclear. The CDR3 has 14 amino acids. In germline, CDR1 is MDHEN, CDR2 SYDVKM. V shed 5 bases and J shed 4 bases, with 14 bases lying between them. The CDR3 protein is CASSTRAQRETQYF. The CDR3 DNA is TGTGCCAGCAGTACCCGGGCCCAACGAGAGACCCAGTACTTC.

The sample holds many counts of this clonotype. This chain's CDR3 is CASTQDRILMNTEAFF. CDR3 coding DNA: TGTGCCAGCACTCAGGACAGGATCCTCATGAACACTGAAGCTTTCTTT. V gene TRBV12-3 or TRBV12-4 combines with J gene TRBJ1-1; 7 bases map to TRBD1. With V trimmed by 7 bases and J by 0 bases, 11 bases remained unmatched. The CDR3 loop spans 16 amino acids.

This clonotype was detected ten times or more. This chain connects TRBV7-2 to TRBJ2-4; the match to TRBD2 covers 8 bases. V was pared by 6 bases and J by 6 bases, with 4 bases of the junction left unmatched. The CDR3 is 13 amino acids. Germline assignment: CDR1 SGHTA and CDR2 FQGNSA. The chain's CDR3 is CASRSGTRNIQYF. In nucleotides, the CDR3 is TGTGCCAGCAGATCCGGGACTAGAAACATTCAGTACTTC. The full variable domain, in which reference TRBV7-2 and TRBJ2-4 provide the parts outside the CDR3, is GAGVSQSPSNKVTEKGKDVELRCDPISGHTALYWYRQSLGQGLEFLIYFQGNSAPDKSGLPSDRFSAERTGGSVSTLTIQRTQQEDSAVYLCASRSGTRNIQYFGAGTRLSVL.

The chain is built from TRBV9 and TRBJ2-1; perhaps D is TRBD1 or TRBD2 (6 bases each). The germline V gene encodes CDR1 SGDLS and CDR2 YYNGEE. The V end was cut by 4 bases, the J end by 5 bases, with 22 bases between. The CDR3 is made up of 17 amino acids. The CDR3 DNA sequence: TGTGCCAGCAGCAAAAGGGGGGAGGCAGGGATAGACAATGAGCAGTTCTTC. Its protein product is CASSKRGEAGIDNEQFF.

This clonotype turned up a few times. V gene TRBV27 combines with J gene TRBJ1-2, with 10 bases identical to TRBD1. V shed 5 bases, J shed 4 bases, and the junction held 7 bases outside the gene matches. CDR1 and CDR2 (germline): MNHEY, SMNVEV (reference sequence). This CDR3 region has 15 residues. Written as DNA, the CDR3 is TGTGCCAGCAGTCCGACAGGGGGCGGGGGCTATGGCTACACCTTC. Residues: CASSPTGGGGYGYTF.

This clonotype was observed at least ten times. The chain joins TRBV7-2 to TRBJ2-2; D is perhaps TRBD2 (6 bases). Deletions cut 6 bases from V and 0 bases from J, with 11 bases between. The CDR3 has 15 residues. Per germline, CDR1 SGHTA and CDR2 FQGNSA. The CDR3 sequence: CASSPGVANTGELFF. The CDR3 DNA follows: TGTGCCAGCAGTCCGGGGGTAGCGAACACCGGGGAGCTGTTTTTT.

This clonotype was seen at least ten times. The V gene is TRBV18, the J gene TRBJ1-4; TRBD1 is a possible D gene (6 bases). The CDR3 has 15 residues. The V and J ends lost 3 bases and 5 bases respectively, with 13 bases between them. Germline assignment: CDR1 KGHSH and CDR2 LQKENI. CDR3 nucleotides: TGTGCCAGCTCACCTCCGGACAGACCAAATGAAAAACTGTTTTTT. This sequence encodes CASSPPDRPNEKLFF.

This clonotype was seen a handful of times. V gene TRBV5-4 combines with J gene TRBJ2-2; TRBD2 agrees at 10 bases. The CDR3 loop spans 16 amino acids. V was pared by 4 bases and J by 1 base, with 4 bases of the junction left unmatched. Germline V gene lookup returns CDR1 SGHNT and CDR2 YYREEE (reference sequence). DNA of the CDR3: TGTGCCAGCAGCCAACGGACTAGCGGGAACACCGGGGAGCTGTTTTTT. It translates to CASSQRTSGNTGELFF.

A few counts support this clonotype. With a much larger clone just one base away, this may be a read error. The CDR3 DNA reads as TGTACCAGCTCACCACCGCCCGGCATAGGCTCCTACGAGCAGTACTTC. It encodes CTSSPPPGIGSYEQYF. The chain is built from TRBV18 and TRBJ2-7; no clear D. Germline assignment: CDR1 KGHSH and CDR2 LQKENI. There are 16 residues in the CDR3.

This clonotype appeared many times. This chain links TRBV2 with TRBJ2-5; TRBD1 agrees at 8 bases. J was trimmed by 6 bases and V by 5 bases; bases with no gene match: 8. The CDR3 is 14 residues long. Germline loops: CDR1 SNHLY, CDR2 FYNNEI. The CDR3 DNA reads as TGTGCCAGCAGTCTACAGGGGGAGTTGCAGACCCAGTACTTC. Translated, it gives CASSLQGELQTQYF.

Many counts were recorded for this clonotype. The rearrangement links TRBV7-2 to TRBJ2-1; the match to TRBD2 covers 8 bases. Germline-derived CDR1 and CDR2 are SGHTA and FQGNSA. The CDR3 consists of 16 residues. The junction had 18 bases not matched to a gene; V was cut back by 7 bases and J by 10 bases. The CDR3 DNA reads TGTGCCAGCACCCCCCCACAGCGGGGGTGGTCTCGCGAGCAGTTCTTC. It translates to CASTPPQRGWSREQFF.

In its sample, this clonotype was seen many times. This chain uses TRBV27 with TRBJ2-1, with 12 bases matching TRBD2. Trimming cost V 5 bases and J 3 bases; bases outside gene matches: 5. CDR3 length: 16 amino acids. Looked up from germline, CDR1 is MNHEY and CDR2 is SMNVEV (reference sequence). The DNA of the CDR3 is TGTGCCAGCAGTGCCAGGACTAGCGGGAACTACAATGAGCAGTTCTTC. Translation gives CASSARTSGNYNEQFF.

The sample holds many counts of this clonotype. This rearrangement joins TRBV7-2 to TRBJ1-1; D might be TRBD1 (5 bases). The CDR3 spans 15 residues. V gave up 1 base and J gave up 2 bases, with 11 bases separating them. Germline V gives CDR1 SGHTA, CDR2 FQGNSA. CDR3 in amino acids: CASSLGFRGNTEAFF. CDR3 nucleotide sequence: TGTGCCAGCAGCTTAGGATTTAGGGGTAACACTGAAGCTTTCTTT.

This clonotype showed up just once. As DNA, the CDR3 is TGTGCCAGCAGTGACGGGATTTTTTACGAGCAGTACTTC. Its protein product is CASSDGIFYEQYF. V usage is TRBV2 and J usage is TRBJ2-7, with a tentative D call TRBD2 (5 bases). Germline V gene lookup returns CDR1 SNHLY and CDR2 FYNNEI. The CDR3 has 13 residues. V dropped 3 bases and J dropped 4 bases, with 10 bases sitting between them. The entire variable domain, with the rest obtained from reference TRBV2 and TRBJ2-7, is as follows: EPEVTQTPSHQVTQMGQEVILRCVPISNHLYFYWYRQILGQKVEFLVSFYNNEISEKSEIFDDQFSVERPDGSNFTLKIRSTKLEDSAMYFCASSDGIFYEQYFGPGTRLTVT.